This T cell receptor (beta chain) derives from a study of blood T cell repertoires in COVID-19. Study context: From the United States, Italy and Spain came samples of acute and convalescent COVID-19.

This CDR3 contains 13 residues. V shed 6 bases and J shed 8 bases, with 14 bases lying between them. Looked up from germline, CDR1 is SNHLY and CDR2 is FYNNEI. Per the original data handling: Cell counts per sample came from amplifying reference gene primers. Clones were sequenced by immunoSEQ multiplex PCR, and TCRdb holds only the in-frame ones, with some missing. V, J and clone size are taken as reported in that table, and D and trimming were inferred from the DNA itself. The sample lists about 87,000 clones; roughly 80% were seen once. This sequence joins TRBV2 and TRBJ1-3, with D possibly being TRBD1 (5 bases). Sequenced sample: peripheral blood. The TCR originated in a woman aged 50 to 60 with acute or convalescent COVID-19. The CDR3 loop reads CASRSQGVYTIYF. The CDR3 region has the DNA TGTGCCAGCAGGTCCCAGGGTGTGTACACCATATATTTT.